Following are 7 T cell receptor beta chains from one sample sequenced in a study of T cell responses to AZD1222 COVID-19 vaccine. Clones were sequenced by immunoSEQ multiplex PCR, and TCRdb holds only the in-frame ones, with some missing. The sample lists fewer than 130,000 clones, about 94% occurring once. Sample: peripheral blood, taken 28 days after the second AZD1222 dose. These receptor sequences come from an adult who received the AZD1222 COVID-19 vaccine.

The chain links TRBV2 to TRBJ2-7; 9 bases fit TRBD2. Germline CDR1 and CDR2: SNHLY and FYNNEI. CDR3 length: 17 amino acids. V lost 5 bases to trimming and J lost 0 bases; unmatched junction nucleotides: 11. CDR3 coding DNA: TGTGCCAGCAGTCTTAGTTATGGCGGGAGGGACTCCTACGAGCAGTACTTC. Its translation is CASSLSYGGRDSYEQYF.

Details on this clone: The sample carries other DNA sequences with the same CDR3. In nucleotides, the CDR3 is TGTGCCAGCCGGACAGGAAATTCACCCCTCCACTTT. Amino acid sequence: CASRTGNSPLHF. The V call is TRBV12-3 or TRBV12-4, the J call TRBJ1-6; 7 bases are shared with TRBD1. The CDR3 is made up of 12 amino acids. The J segment lost 7 bases and the V segment lost 8 bases, leaving 2 bases of the junction unmatched.

The chain combines TRBV2 with TRBJ1-2; no firm D call. The CDR3 is made up of 13 amino acids. The germline V gene has CDR1 SNHLY and CDR2 FYNNEI. Between the trimmed V and J ends, which lost 2 bases and 3 bases, there was a span of 7 bases. The CDR3 nucleotides are TGTGCCAGCAGTGAATACGGATACTATGGCTACACCTTC. Translating it yields CASSEYGYYGYTF.

The chain has TRBV18 and TRBJ2-7; 10 bases fit TRBD1. V dropped 2 bases and J dropped 4; count of bases not matched to a gene: 2. The CDR3 extends over 14 amino acids. Germline assignment: CDR1 KGHSH and CDR2 LQKENI. In DNA form, the CDR3 reads TGTGCCAGCTCACCAGGGACAGGGGTTTACGAGCAGTACTTC. Translated: CASSPGTGVYEQYF.

The chain recombines TRBV5-1 with TRBJ2-2, with 7 nucleotides matching TRBD1. The CDR3 has 15 amino acids. CDR1 and CDR2 from the germline V gene are SGHRS and YFSETQ. V lost 4 bases, J lost 1 base, and 4 bases stayed unmatched. This CDR3 is CASSDRQGNTGELFF. The CDR3 DNA reads TGCGCCAGCAGCGATCGACAGGGGAACACCGGGGAGCTGTTTTTT.

The J gene is TRBJ1-5, the V gene TRBV7-9; TRBD1 is a possible D gene (6 bases). The CDR3 runs 13 residues. The V gene lost 6 bases and the J gene lost 7 bases, with 13 bases spanning the gap. The germline V gene has CDR1 SEHNR and CDR2 FQNEAQ (reference sequence). CDR3 region: CASSLDSEQPQHF. As DNA, the CDR3 is TGTGCCAGCAGTCTGGACAGTGAACAGCCCCAGCATTTT.

DNA of the CDR3: TGTGCCAGTAGTAGAGGCAGGGGGAACACTGAAGCTTTCTTT. Protein: CASSRGRGNTEAFF. The chain uses TRBV19 and TRBJ1-1; D might be TRBD1 (6 bases). Germline CDR1 reads LNHDA; CDR2 reads SQIVND (reference sequence). The V gene lost 4 bases and the J gene lost 1 base, with 10 bases spanning the gap. CDR3 length: 14 residues.